This T cell receptor (beta chain) is from a study of T cell responses to AZD1222 COVID-19 vaccine. Across the whole study: Second doses at about 4 or about 12 weeks were pooled.

Germline CDR1 MDHEN, CDR2 SYDVKM. Between the trimmed V and J ends, which lost 6 bases and 6 bases, there was a span of 22 bases. CDR3 length equals 16 residues. Study-wide findings and caveats: Nearly half of the spike-specific TCRs reportedly recognize variant regions that carry no mutations. The peak T cell response came first, and repertoires were sampled only after it.

Points on this clone: The antigen is undetermined.

Profiling relied on immunoSEQ multiplex PCR, and the TCRdb table lists in-frame clones only, not all of them. The sample yields approximately 260,000 clones, more than 85% seen once. The chain carries TRBV28 and TRBJ2-3, with D possibly matching TRBD2 (7 bases). The sequence was obtained from an adult in good health. Source: peripheral blood, taken on day 0 of AZD1222 vaccination. The CDR3 DNA reads as TGTGCCAGCAGATATGCCTTGAGGGGGAGGGACGATACGCAGTATTTT. Its protein is CASRYALRGRDDTQYF. Variable domain in full (rest from reference TRBV28 and TRBJ2-3): DVKVTQSSRYLVKRTGEKVFLECVQDMDHENMFWYRQDPGLGLRLIYFSYDVKMKEKGDIPEGYSVSREKKERFSLILESASTNQTSMYLCASRYALRGRDDTQYFGPGTRLTVL.